This TCR beta chain was found in a study of shared clonotypes between healthy human individuals. Some clones are missing from TCRdb's copy, which holds only in-frame ones; the method was immunoSEQ multiplex PCR. Here the sample spans 500,000 to 550,000 clones, 90% to 96% being singletons. Investigators divided CD4+ cells into CD45RA+ naive and CD45RA-negative memory subsets. Sample: naive CD4+ T cells sorted from blood. Described subset: CD45RA+ positively selected. The source is a woman in her twenties or thirties in good health.

The CDR3: CASSLAARGRPEAFF. For the CDR3, the DNA is TGTGCCAGCAGTTTAGCCGCTAGGGGGCGCCCTGAAGCTTTCTTT. The chain is built from TRBV28 and TRBJ1-1, with 7 nucleotides matching TRBD1. The CDR3 consists of 15 residues. Losses at the gene ends were 2 bases for V and 6 bases for J; bases not matched to a gene: 9. The V gene's germline CDR1 is MDHEN and CDR2 SYDVKM.